The entry below gives a single T cell receptor (beta chain) sequence along with its context. Unmatched junction bases numbered 6, after V lost 6 bases and J lost 8 bases. The CDR3 spans 13 residues. This record comes from a study of blood T cell repertoires in COVID-19. In the study overall: From T cells, B-cell-depleted T cells, or PBMCs came the material, which was cDNA or gDNA.

Methods used by the authors: Reference gene primer amplification gave estimated nucleated cell counts. The repertoire was sequenced with immunoSEQ multiplex PCR; TCRdb's copy has only in-frame clones and lacks some. V, J and clone size are those of that table, while D and trimming were read from the DNA. In the table there are 120,000 to 150,000 clones, roughly 82% of which are singletons. The material sequenced was peripheral blood. The sequence was obtained from a human donor with acute or convalescent COVID-19. The donor label of this sample is uncertain. This chain uses TRBV12-3 or TRBV12-4 with TRBJ2-1; TRBD2 matches 8 bases. The CDR3 nucleotides are TGTGCCAGCAGCTGGACTAGCATCGATGAGCAGTTCTTC. Translating it yields CASSWTSIDEQFF.